This note documents a single T cell receptor beta chain sequence. This entry is derived from a study of blood T cell repertoires in COVID-19. Looking at the study overall: Sites across the United States, Italy and Spain contributed samples from acute and convalescent COVID-19. From T cells, B-cell-depleted T cells, or PBMCs came the material, which was cDNA or gDNA.

In the original analysis: Amplifying reference gene primers gave estimates of nucleated cell counts. TCRdb's table, derived via immunoSEQ multiplex PCR, lists solely in-frame clones and lacks some. V, J and clone size are those of that table, while D and trimming were read from the DNA. In the table there are about 160,000 clones, roughly 87% of which are singletons. The germline CDR1 and CDR2 sequences are SGHTA and FQGNSA. V was clipped by 2 bases and J by 12 bases, with 11 bases between them. The CDR3 consists of 12 residues. The TCR was taken from a woman aged 55-69 years who had recovered from COVID-19. Source material: peripheral blood. The chain combines TRBV7-2 with TRBJ2-1; D is undetermined. In nucleotides, the CDR3 is TGTGCCAGCAGCTTAAGTGAAACCGGGCAGTTCTTC. This gives the protein CASSLSETGQFF.